One and the same sample provided the 18 T cell receptor beta chains below, sequenced in a study of T cell responses to AZD1222 COVID-19 vaccine. Profiling relied on immunoSEQ multiplex PCR, and the TCRdb table lists in-frame clones only, not all of them. The sample contains about 93,000 clones, 85% to 90% of which appear only once. The input for sequencing was peripheral blood, taken 28 days after the second AZD1222 dose. The receptors originated from an adult who received the AZD1222 COVID-19 vaccine.

The gene calls are TRBV19 and TRBJ2-1; D might be TRBD1 (6 bases). The CDR3 totals 13 residues. Trimming took 3 bases from V and 10 from J, leaving 13 bases between them. CDR1 LNHDA and CDR2 SQIVND come from the germline V gene (reference sequence). The CDR3 loop is CASSISTGREQFF. The CDR3 coding sequence is TGTGCCAGTAGTATTTCCACAGGGCGGGAGCAGTTCTTC.

The chain joins TRBV5-4 to TRBJ2-7; D possibly corresponds to TRBD1 (6 bases). The germline CDR1 and CDR2 sequences are SGHNT and YYREEE (reference sequence). V was trimmed by 4 bases and J by 3 bases, leaving 14 bases between them. The CDR3 spans 14 residues. CDR3 amino acids: CASSPADRNYEQYF. The CDR3 nucleotides are TGTGCCAGCAGCCCAGCGGACAGAAACTACGAGCAGTACTTC.

The J gene is TRBJ1-2, the V gene TRBV10-1; no definite D call. Germline V gives CDR1 WNHNN, CDR2 SYGVQD (reference sequence). The CDR3 is made up of 13 amino acids. Trimming stripped 6 bases from V and 5 bases from J, with 13 bases between. DNA of the CDR3: TGCGCCAGCAGCGGATCGCGAGATTATGGCTACACCTTC. Protein product: CASSGSRDYGYTF.

This clone occurred a few times. The chain recombines TRBV4-3 with TRBJ1-5; D is uncertain. This CDR3 has 13 amino acids. The V gene's germline CDR1 is LGHNA and CDR2 YSLEER. V shed 4 bases and J shed 4 bases, with 8 bases lying between them. The CDR3, as DNA: TGCGCCAGCAGCCGGAGGCGAAATCAGCCCCAGCATTTT. It codes for CASSRRRNQPQHF.

The gene calls are TRBV28 and TRBJ2-3; 8 nucleotides align to TRBD2. Trimming cost V 5 bases and J 14 bases; bases outside gene matches: 9. The V gene's germline CDR1 is MDHEN and CDR2 SYDVKM. The CDR3 has 12 amino acids. CDR3 amino acids: CASSPHRGGWYF. As DNA, the CDR3 is TGTGCCAGCAGTCCCCATCGGGGGGGTTGGTATTTT.

A single count supports this clone. V and J are TRBV29-1 and TRBJ1-1, with 7 positions matching TRBD1. V lost 4 bases and J lost 0; bases outside the gene matches: 14. The V gene's germline CDR1 is SQVTM and CDR2 ANQGSEA. The CDR3 loop spans 17 amino acids. CDR3: CSVVGTEGYGLNTEAFF. The CDR3 DNA follows: TGCAGCGTTGTTGGGACAGAGGGGTATGGGTTGAACACTGAAGCTTTCTTT.

V usage is TRBV18 and J usage is TRBJ1-1, with D possibly TRBD1 on 5 matching bases. Germline-derived CDR1 and CDR2 are KGHSH and LQKENI. The CDR3 sequence is 14 residues long. Trimming removed 1 base at V and 1 base at J, with 7 bases between. CDR3 DNA sequence: TGTGCCAGCTCACCACGGGGGACGAACACTGAAGCTTTCTTT. Translating gives CASSPRGTNTEAFF.

The chain carries TRBV2 and TRBJ2-7; a weak D match, TRBD2 (5 bases). V was trimmed by 2 bases and J by 5 bases, leaving 13 bases between them. The germline V gene encodes CDR1 SNHLY and CDR2 FYNNEI. This CDR3 is built from 14 residues. DNA of the CDR3: TGTGCCAGCAGTGAACCCAGGACGGGGAACGAGCAGTACTTC. Translating gives CASSEPRTGNEQYF.

The chain carries TRBV19 and TRBJ2-3, with 9 positions matching TRBD1. The V gene's germline CDR1 is LNHDA and CDR2 SQIVND (reference sequence). The CDR3 covers 15 residues. V was clipped by 7 bases and J by 0 bases; unmatched bases: 5. CDR3 sequence (DNA): TGTGCCAGTACCGACAGGGGGTCTAGCACAGATACGCAGTATTTT. Translated: CASTDRGSSTDTQYF. Full variable domain (outside the CDR3, taken from reference TRBV19 and TRBJ2-3): DGGITQSPKYLFRKEGQNVTLSCEQNLNHDAMYWYRQDPGQGLRLIYYSQIVNDFQKGDIAEGYSVSREKKESFPLTVTSAQKNPTAFYLCASTDRGSSTDTQYFGPGTRLTVL.

This rearrangement joins TRBV18 to TRBJ2-2; D uncertain. Germline V gene lookup returns CDR1 KGHSH and CDR2 LQKENI. The CDR3 runs to 13 residues. V was shortened by 3 bases and J by 4 bases, with 6 bases between the two germline ends. CDR3 bases: TGTGCCAGCTCACCTCGAGGCACCGGGGAGCTGTTTTTT. Its translation: CASSPRGTGELFF.

The chain joins TRBV7-2 to TRBJ1-2; possibly TRBD1 for D (6 bases). Germline CDR1 SGHTA, CDR2 FQGNSA. V dropped 1 base and J dropped 8 bases, with 17 bases sitting between them. The CDR3 loop spans 15 amino acids. This CDR3 reads CASSLDPLGAGGYTF. CDR3 sequence (DNA): TGTGCCAGCAGCTTAGACCCGCTGGGGGCGGGAGGCTACACCTTC.

This clone was observed a handful of times. The J gene is TRBJ1-1, the V gene TRBV3-1 (or the pseudogene TRBV3-2), with unresolved D. The germline gives CDR1 LGHDT, CDR2 YNNKEL (reference sequence). Trimming pared 3 bases from V and 6 bases from J, leaving 20 bases between. The CDR3 loop spans 16 amino acids. In DNA form, the CDR3 reads TGTGCCAGCAGCCACGTCTGGGGTTCTGGGAAGGCTGAAGCTTTCTTT. Translation gives CASSHVWGSGKAEAFF.

V usage is TRBV18 and J usage is TRBJ2-1; 9 nucleotides line up with TRBD1. Germline V lookup: CDR1 KGHSH, CDR2 LQKENI. This CDR3 is 15 amino acids long. The V and J ends lost 4 bases and 8 bases, in that order; junction bases with no gene match: 9. DNA of the CDR3: TGTGCCAGCTCACTCCGGGACAGGGCTAAGGATGAGCAGTTCTTC. Amino acids: CASSLRDRAKDEQFF.

The J gene is TRBJ1-2, the V gene TRBV5-1; possible D gene TRBD1, 5 bases. This CDR3 spans 16 amino acids. With 0 bases removed from V and 6 bases from J, the gap between germline ends came to 18 bases. Germline V CDR1 and CDR2: SGHRS, YFSETQ. The CDR3 nucleotides read TGCGCCAGCAGCTTGGGCTTAGTTAGGGGTCAGGATGGCTACACCTTC. Its protein is CASSLGLVRGQDGYTF.

This chain connects TRBV5-1 to TRBJ2-7; 9 bases are a match to TRBD2. There are 17 residues in the CDR3. The germline V gene encodes CDR1 SGHRS and CDR2 YFSETQ. J lost 0 bases, V lost 2 bases, and 9 bases had no gene match. The CDR3, as DNA: TGCGCCAGCAGCTTCGCCAGCGGGAGGACCAGCTCCTACGAGCAGTACTTC. Translation: CASSFASGRTSSYEQYF.

The chain joins TRBV11-3 to TRBJ2-7; the match to TRBD1 covers 10 bases. CDR1 and CDR2 (germline): SGHNT, YENEEA. The trim removed 1 base at V and 4 bases at J, leaving 1 base unmatched. The CDR3 is 14 amino acids. DNA of the CDR3: TGTGCCAGCAGCTTAGTGGGACAGGGGTACGAGCAGTACTTC. As protein: CASSLVGQGYEQYF.

V usage is TRBV6-6 and J usage is TRBJ2-2; 7 nucleotides align to TRBD2. The V segment lost 6 bases and the J segment 0 bases; nucleotides outside the gene matches: 7. The germline gives CDR1 MNHNY, CDR2 SVGAGI (reference sequence). This CDR3 has 16 amino acids. This CDR3 reads CASRGLAAANTGELFF. The CDR3 region has the DNA TGTGCCAGCAGAGGCCTAGCGGCCGCGAACACCGGGGAGCTGTTTTTT.

The rearrangement uses TRBV5-5 and TRBJ1-1; 9 positions match TRBD1. Germline CDR1 is SGHKS and CDR2 is YYEKEE (reference sequence). This CDR3 has 18 amino acids. The junction had 16 bases not matched to a gene; V was cut back by 4 bases and J by 3 bases. In nucleotides, the CDR3 is TGTGCCAGCAGCCCGAGTGCTTACAGGGGGCGCTTCGACACTGAAGCTTTCTTT. As protein: CASSPSAYRGRFDTEAFF.